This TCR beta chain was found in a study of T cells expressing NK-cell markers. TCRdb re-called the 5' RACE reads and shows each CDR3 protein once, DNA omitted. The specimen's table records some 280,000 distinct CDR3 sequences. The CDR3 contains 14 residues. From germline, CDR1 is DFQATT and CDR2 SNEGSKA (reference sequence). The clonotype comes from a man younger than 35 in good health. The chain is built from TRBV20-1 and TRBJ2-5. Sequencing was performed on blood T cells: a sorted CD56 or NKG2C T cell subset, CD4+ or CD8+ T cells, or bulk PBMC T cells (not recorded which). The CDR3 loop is CSAVGKNWQETQYF.